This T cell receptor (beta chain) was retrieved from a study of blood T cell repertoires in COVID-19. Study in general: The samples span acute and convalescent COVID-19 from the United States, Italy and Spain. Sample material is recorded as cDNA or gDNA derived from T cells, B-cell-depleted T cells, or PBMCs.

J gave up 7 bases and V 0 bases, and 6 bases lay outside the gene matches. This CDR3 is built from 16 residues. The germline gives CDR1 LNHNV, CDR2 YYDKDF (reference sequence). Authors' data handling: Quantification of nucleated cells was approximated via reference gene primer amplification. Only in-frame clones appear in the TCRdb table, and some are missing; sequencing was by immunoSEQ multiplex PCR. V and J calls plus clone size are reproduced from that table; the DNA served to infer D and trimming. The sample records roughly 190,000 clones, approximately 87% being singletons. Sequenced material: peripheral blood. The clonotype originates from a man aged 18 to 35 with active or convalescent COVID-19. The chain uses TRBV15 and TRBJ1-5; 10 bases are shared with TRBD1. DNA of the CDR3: TGTGCCACCAGCAGAGATTTAGGGACAGGGGAACAGCCCCAGCATTTT. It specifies CATSRDLGTGEQPQHF. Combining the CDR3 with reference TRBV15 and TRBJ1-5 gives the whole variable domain DAMVIQNPRYQVTQFGKPVTLSCSQTLNHNVMYWYQQKSSQAPKLLFHYYDKDFNNEADTPDNFQSRRPNTSFCFLDIRSPGLGDTAMYLCATSRDLGTGEQPQHFGDGTRLSIL.